A selection of T cell receptor beta chains follows, all from one sample in a study of blood T cell repertoires in COVID-19. Assay: immunoSEQ multiplex PCR; the TCRdb copy retains only in-frame clones and omits some. The table includes 140,000 or so clones, around 90% detected once. The sequenced sample consisted of peripheral blood. These receptors all stem from a human donor with COVID-19, enrolled during active disease. The donor label of this sample is uncertain. The CDR3 runs from the conserved cysteine through the conserved F or W. The order of the fields is CDR3 length, J gene, D gene, V gene, clone size, CDR3 DNA, CDR3 protein. D genes are given only for firm matches. Not all rows give a size; the values are once, few, many and, for expanded clones, a class.

14	TRBJ1-2	TRBD1	TRBV5-1	few	TGCGCCAGCAGCCTCCCTGACAGGGGGGATGGCTACACCTTC	CASSLPDRGDGYTF
14	TRBJ2-3	NA	TRBV5-1	NA	TGCGCCAGCAGCACCGGGACTTTCACAGATACGCAGTATTTT	CASSTGTFTDTQYF
14	TRBJ2-7	TRBD1	TRBV11-3	NA	TGTGCCAGCAGCTCCCGACAGGGCCCCTACGAGCAGTACTTC	CASSSRQGPYEQYF
14	TRBJ1-3	NA	TRBV5-1	NA	TGCGCCAGCAGCTTGAGCGTCTCTGGAAACACCATATATTTT	CASSLSVSGNTIYF
15	TRBJ1-4	NA	TRBV5-4	NA	TGTGCCAGCAGCTTGTGGGGAGGTGGAAATGAAAAACTGTTTTTT	CASSLWGGGNEKLFF
20	TRBJ1-2	TRBD1	TRBV28	few	TGTGCCAGCAGTTTAACCCCTTTCCTCATCACAGGGGACCGCAACTATGGCTACACCTTC	CASSLTPFLITGDRNYGYTF
13	TRBJ1-2	TRBD1	TRBV3-1/TRBV3-2	NA	TGTGCCAGCAGTAAACAGGGGAGCTATGGCTACACCTTC	CASSKQGSYGYTF
17	TRBJ1-3	NA	TRBV15	NA	TGTGCCACCAGCAGAGATTACCCAAACATCCGTGGAAACACCATATATTTT	CATSRDYPNIRGNTIYF
18	TRBJ1-1	TRBD1	TRBV18	NA	TGTGCCAGCTCACTGCACCGGACAGGGACATCCCCGAACACTGAAGCTTTCTTT	CASSLHRTGTSPNTEAFF
15	TRBJ2-7	NA	TRBV7-9	NA	TGTGCCAGCTCCGGTTCAGGTTACCCCGTCTACGAGCAGTACTTC	CASSGSGYPVYEQYF
13	TRBJ1-1	NA	TRBV11-2	NA	TGTGCCAGCAGTAAACTGAAGCGCACTGAAGCTTTCTTT	CASSKLKRTEAFF
14	TRBJ1-2	NA	TRBV28	NA	TGTGCCAGCAGGGTGGGCGGGGTAAACTATGGCTACACCTTC	CASRVGGVNYGYTF
15	TRBJ2-7	TRBD1	TRBV7-9	NA	TGTGCCAGCAGCCTACCGGACAGGGGATCCTACGAGCAGTACTTC	CASSLPDRGSYEQYF
17	TRBJ1-2	NA	TRBV5-4	once	TGTGCCAGCAGCGAAACCCCAACTATAGGTTCGGGCTATGGCTACACCTTC	CASSETPTIGSGYGYTF
13	TRBJ2-3	NA	TRBV15	NA	TGTGCCACCAGCAGAGGGGCCGGAGATACGCAGTATTTT	CATSRGAGDTQYF
16	TRBJ2-7	NA	TRBV5-4	NA	TGTGCCAGCAGCTTCGGACAGGCGGGGGGCCTGCCCGAGCAGTACTTC	CASSFGQAGGLPEQYF
12	TRBJ2-7	NA	TRBV25-1	NA	TGTGCCAGCAGTGAACTATCTCACGAGCAGTACTTC	CASSELSHEQYF
19	TRBJ1-5	TRBD1	TRBV19	NA	TGTGCCAGTAGTATAATAGGTCAGGGGGCGGCTAGCAGCAATCAGCCCCAGCATTTT	CASSIIGQGAASSNQPQHF
13	TRBJ2-2	NA	TRBV5-5	NA	TGTGCCAGCAGCCCCACTTACACCGGGGAGCTGTTTTTT	CASSPTYTGELFF
19	TRBJ1-1	NA	TRBV12-2	NA	TGTGCAAGTCGCTTTGGCTCAAAGATTACAATTATCGCGAACACTGAAGCTTTCTTT	CASRFGSKITIIANTEAFF
15	TRBJ1-2	TRBD1	TRBV10-3	once	TGTGCCATCAGGGCCACGACAGGGGAGGACTATGGCTACACCTTC	CAIRATTGEDYGYTF
15	TRBJ1-1	NA	TRBV4-1	few	TGCGCCAGCAGCCAAGATGAGGGGGGGAGGACTGAAGCTTTCTTT	CASSQDEGGRTEAFF
13	TRBJ1-5	NA	TRBV12-3/TRBV12-4	NA	TGTGCCAGCAGTTTGGGCAGAAATCAGCCCCAGCATTTT	CASSLGRNQPQHF
14	TRBJ2-2	NA	TRBV5-1	NA	TGCGCCAGCAGCTTGACAGTTTTCACCGGGGAGCTGTTTTTT	CASSLTVFTGELFF
11	TRBJ1-1	NA	TRBV30	NA	TGTGCCTGGACTGGGGGGGGAGTGGCTTTCTTT	CAWTGGGVAFF
16	TRBJ1-1	TRBD1	TRBV5-1	NA	TGCGCCAGCAGCTGGCCTCAGGGGGGCCTTGACACTGAAGCTTTCTTT	CASSWPQGGLDTEAFF
16	TRBJ2-7	NA	TRBV2	NA	TGTGCCAGCAGTGAAAGGGAAGGGAGTTACTCCTACGAGCAGTACTTC	CASSEREGSYSYEQYF
13	TRBJ1-6	NA	TRBV5-1	NA	TGCGCCAGCAGTCCACAGGGAGACTCACCCCTCCACTTT	CASSPQGDSPLHF